This TCR beta chain was recorded in a study of Graves' ophthalmopathy and Graves' hyperthyroidism. General study findings and limits: The blood repertoire also included most expanded thyroid clonotypes above 0.001 frequency. Classification of ophthalmopathy versus stable hyperthyroidism by a 13-signature model yielded around 91% sensitivity and around 81% specificity.

Regarding this clonotype: Its antigen remains unidentified.

As the template, RNA transcripts were used to amplify TCR beta CDR3 regions. A first-round RT-PCR used HTBI primers, followed by a second-round multiplex PCR. TCRdb itself ran the multiplex PCR reads through MiXCR, one entry per CDR3 protein. The repertoire consists of about 170,000 distinct CDR3 sequences, with 30% to 45% occurring once and the leading ten covering about 5.8%. CDR1 and CDR2 (germline): MNHEY, SVGEGT. CDR3 length: 16 residues. V lost 5 bases, J lost 5 bases, and 9 bases stayed unmatched. Clinical symptoms, serum thyroxine, TRAb, thyroid ultrasound and orbital computed tomography determined diagnosis. A volume of approximately 10 ml of fresh peripheral blood supplied the PBMCs.

This chain links TRBV6-2 or TRBV6-3 with TRBJ1-2, with 12 bases aligning to TRBD1. This TCR was recovered from a middle-aged woman with Graves' ophthalmopathy. The specimen sequenced was peripheral blood. The CDR3 bases are TGTGCCAGCAGTCCGCAACCGGGACAGGGGGCATATGGCTACACCTTC. Its protein product is CASSPQPGQGAYGYTF.